This T cell receptor beta chain stems from a study of CD4 T cells in relation to SARS-CoV-2 and coronaviruses. Overall study context: Controls used an HIV-1 Nef peptide pool or no peptide. The HLA restriction of the shared crossreactive spike epitopes was mapped. Study conclusions and caveats: No crossreactivity against non-spike viral proteins was tested here.

Unexposed donor CD4+ T cells date from 2011-2018, before the COVID-19 pandemic. CD4+ T cells were isolated from the cells after 10 days of culture. As cell numbers allowed, unexposed-donor CD4+ T cells faced SARS-CoV-2 S/N and four cold-coronavirus spikes. This table comes from immunoSEQ multiplex PCR, and its TCRdb copy is limited to in-frame clones, with some not included. Seen here are some 25,000 clones, around three quarters observed once, and the top ten hold more than 9%. Points on this clone: Its antigen is still unknown.

Germline CDR1 is MNHEY and CDR2 is SVGEGT. The CDR3 length is 14 residues. V lost 2 bases and J lost 5; bases outside the gene matches: 5. V and J are TRBV6-2 or TRBV6-3 and TRBJ1-1; 7 positions match TRBD1. Sequences were obtained from CD4+ T cells from PBMCs, cultured in vitro. The origin of this receptor is a human donor in good health. The CDR3 reads CASSYGRGITEAFF. The CDR3 DNA follows: TGTGCCAGCAGTTACGGCAGGGGGATAACTGAAGCTTTCTTT.